The source of this T cell receptor beta chain is a study of identical twins. Study-wide results and caveats: The authors noted that invariant MAIT and iNKT cells could partly confound zero-insertion analyses. Carriage of fewer insertions was seen in abundant cord blood beta clonotypes, whereas memory repertoires showed none.

V lost 2 bases and J lost 1; bases outside the gene matches: 1. CDR3 length: 15 residues. CDR1 and CDR2 from the germline V gene are SGHDN and FVKESK. TCRdb re-derived calls from the 5' RACE reads in MiXCR, one entry per CDR3 protein. The sample carries around 1.7 million distinct CDR3 sequences, about 31% recorded once. The donor group consisted entirely of healthy Caucasians. As to this clonotype: The antigen remains undetermined.

The sequenced sample consisted of cord blood. This receptor was identified in a newborn girl in good health. The chain combines TRBV14 with TRBJ2-2, with 7 bases that match TRBD1. The CDR3, as DNA: TGTGCCAGCAGCCAAAACAGGGGGAACACCGGGGAGCTGTTTTTT. The encoded protein is CASSQNRGNTGELFF.